This TCR beta chain was sequenced for a study of blood T cell repertoires in COVID-19. Data came from immunoSEQ multiplex PCR; TCRdb stores just in-frame clones and leaves some out. The repertoire has over 350,000 clones, 80% to 90% of them found once; the top ten carry approximately 9.3%. In germline, CDR1 is MGHRA, CDR2 YSYEKL. The CDR3 spans 13 residues. The V end was cut by 3 bases, the J end by 10 bases, with 13 bases between. The receptor was derived from a woman aged 45-59 years who had recovered from COVID-19. V gene TRBV4-1 combines with J gene TRBJ2-1, with D perhaps TRBD1 (6 bases). Sequences were obtained from PBMCs or T cells enriched from blood (not recorded which). CDR3 loop: CASSQGAGLEQFF. The CDR3 DNA follows: TGCGCCAGCAGCCAGGGGGCAGGACTCGAGCAGTTCTTC.